Included here is one T cell receptor (beta chain) sequence, with context. Antigen specificity is unknown. Germline values: CDR1 SEHNR, CDR2 FQNEAQ (reference sequence). The CDR3 length is 15 residues. V was clipped by 1 base and J by 7 bases, with 13 bases between them. This sample stems from a study of CD4 T cells in relation to SARS-CoV-2 and coronaviruses. Study-wide context: TCR beta CDR3s were sequenced after roughly ten-day antigen culture of PBMCs. Convalescent patients had median age around 42 years, range about 21 to 72. Findings and caveats of the study: In 55% to 75% of donors, memory CD4+ clonotypes crossrecognized SARS-CoV-2 and at least one common cold coronavirus spike.

Sequencing was performed with immunoSEQ multiplex PCR; in TCRdb, only in-frame clones are kept and a portion is missing. There are about 36,000 clones in the sample; about 80% occur only once, and 6% to 8% lies in the top ten. Input material: naive CD4+ T cells from PBMCs, cultured in vitro. This sample's subset: naive CD4+ T cells isolated by negative enrichment. J is TRBJ1-4 and V is TRBV7-9; the D gene is possibly TRBD1 (6 bases). This sequence originates from an adult with COVID-19. The CDR3 DNA reads TGTGCCAGCAGCTTAGTTAAGGGGGTGGCTGAAAAACTGTTTTTT. Its protein product is CASSLVKGVAEKLFF. Using reference TRBV7-9 and TRBJ1-4 for the parts outside the CDR3, the full variable domain is DTGVSQNPRHKITKRGQNVTFRCDPISEHNRLYWYRQTLGQGPEFLTYFQNEAQLEKSRLLSDRFSAERPKGSFSTLEIQRTEQGDSAMYLCASSLVKGVAEKLFFGSGTQLSVL.